The clone carrying this T cell receptor beta chain occurred many times. TCRdb re-called the RT-PCR reads with MiXCR, one entry per CDR3 protein. The table has about 680,000 distinct CDR3 sequences, approximately 15% seen once. V lost 3 bases to trimming and J lost 1 base, with 9 bases between them. Germline V gene sequence: CDR1 KGHSH, CDR2 LQKENI. This CDR3 region has 15 residues. The sequence came from a female donor in good health, serving as a healthy control. The sample taken for sequencing was memory CD4+ T cells from blood. The V gene is TRBV18, the J gene TRBJ2-2; either TRBD1 or TRBD2 may fit D (5 bases each). Here the CDR3 DNA reads TGTGCCAGCTCACCGACGGGGCGGAACACCGGGGAGCTGTTTTTT. It encodes CASSPTGRNTGELFF.